This T cell receptor beta chain was profiled in a study of T cell repertoires in cytomegalovirus infection. Study-level background: Indications came from public TCR beta signatures; they pointed to CMV infection and to a matching HLA type.

The CDR3 runs to 16 residues. Trimming shortened V by 5 bases and J by 2 bases, and 18 bases separated the two germline ends. CDR1 SGHTA and CDR2 FQGNSA come from the germline V gene. TCRdb reanalysed the reads using MiXCR and keeps one entry per CDR3 protein. The sample yields about 470,000 distinct CDR3 sequences, about 44% seen once. Regarding the study as a whole: Within the response measured ex vivo, HLA-C-restricted CMV-specific TCR beta clonotypes were dominant.

About this clonotype itself: Its antigen is still unknown.

The V call is TRBV7-2, the J call TRBJ2-5; a possible D gene is TRBD2 (6 bases). The origin of this receptor is a human donor in good health (CMV status not recorded). Some clones in this sample may be carry-over from other donors' samples. The specimen comprised cultured PBMCs, sampled from culture after CMV antigen stimulation. Written as DNA, the CDR3 is TGTGCCAGCAGCGCGACCCCGGGAGTTCGACAAGAGACCCAGTACTTC. Amino acids: CASSATPGVRQETQYF.